Listed below are T cell receptor beta chains from one sample, sequenced in a study of blood T cell repertoires in COVID-19. Clones were sequenced by immunoSEQ multiplex PCR, and TCRdb holds only the in-frame ones, with some missing. This sample has about 190,000 clones; about 90% occur once, and the top ten carry 20% to 25%. The sequencing input was peripheral blood. The receptor source for this set is a man in his 60s with active or convalescent COVID-19. The CDR3 runs from the conserved cysteine through the conserved F or W. Fields, in order: V gene, clone size, J gene, D gene, CDR3 protein, CDR3 DNA. D genes are given only for firm matches. Clone size appears in some rows only: once, few, many, or a class for an expanded clone.

>TRBV6-1|many|TRBJ2-7|-
CASSETGGQSYEQYF
TGTGCCAGCAGTGAAACCGGTGGACAAAGCTACGAGCAGTACTTC
>TRBV4-1|-|TRBJ1-4|TRBD1
CASSQITGGITNEKLFF
TGCGCCAGCAGCCAAATAACAGGGGGGATAACTAATGAAAAACTGTTTTTT
>TRBV7-2|-|TRBJ2-7|-
CASSLKPSYEQYF
TGTGCCAGCAGCTTAAAGCCTTCCTACGAGCAGTACTTC
>TRBV2|-|TRBJ1-2|-
CASSGQATNYGYTF
TGTGCCAGCAGTGGACAGGCTACTAACTATGGCTACACCTTC
>TRBV3-1/TRBV3-2|once|TRBJ2-1|TRBD2
CASSQRLTSGANEQFF
TGTGCCAGCAGCCAAAGGTTAACTAGCGGGGCCAATGAGCAGTTCTTC
>TRBV19|-|TRBJ1-1|-
CASSIVDRLYTEAFF
TGTGCCAGTAGTATAGTCGACAGGTTGTACACTGAAGCTTTCTTT
>TRBV7-6|-|TRBJ2-1|-
CASSLGGRNEQFF
TGTGCCAGCAGCTTAGGGGGGCGCAATGAGCAGTTCTTC
>TRBV5-1|-|TRBJ1-1|-
CASAERGENTEAFF
TGCGCCAGCGCAGAAAGAGGAGAAAACACTGAAGCTTTCTTT
>TRBV5-1|-|TRBJ2-2|TRBD1
CASSQTRTGPSGELFF
TGCGCCAGCAGCCAAACTCGGACAGGCCCCTCAGGGGAGCTGTTTTTT
>TRBV10-3|-|TRBJ1-1|-
CAIRQGGVNTEAFF
TGTGCCATCAGGCAGGGTGGGGTGAACACTGAAGCTTTCTTT
>TRBV15|-|TRBJ2-7|-
CATSKGAGNEQYF
TGTGCCACCAGCAAAGGGGCAGGAAACGAGCAGTACTTC
>TRBV2|-|TRBJ2-5|TRBD1
CASTRDRGRETQYF
TGTGCCAGCACCCGGGACAGGGGGAGAGAGACCCAGTACTTC
>TRBV18|once|TRBJ1-2|-
CASSPEPGNYGYTF
TGTGCCAGCTCACCAGAACCAGGGAACTATGGCTACACCTTC
>TRBV29-1|-|TRBJ2-1|TRBD2
CSVGRGGPNEQFF
TGCAGCGTTGGTCGCGGGGGGCCCAATGAGCAGTTCTTC
>TRBV2|-|TRBJ1-1|TRBD1
CASSVTGGSTEAFF
TGTGCCAGCAGTGTGACAGGGGGGAGCACTGAAGCTTTCTTT
>TRBV23-1|-|TRBJ2-6|-
CASSQSGGVRVSGANVLTF
TGCGCCAGCAGTCAATCGGGAGGAGTAAGGGTCTCTGGGGCCAACGTCCTGACTTTC
>TRBV3-1/TRBV3-2|-|TRBJ2-7|TRBD1
CASSQVPWTGTDEQYF
TGTGCCAGCAGCCAAGTCCCTTGGACAGGGACGGACGAGCAGTACTTC
>TRBV29-1|-|TRBJ2-3|-
CSVDSGTDTQYF
TGCAGCGTTGATTCAGGGACAGATACGCAGTATTTT
>TRBV6-1|once|TRBJ1-1|-
CASSEGRDTEAFF
TGTGCCAGCAGTGAAGGGAGGGATACTGAAGCTTTCTTT
>TRBV10-3|-|TRBJ1-4|-
CATSGEKKLFF
TGTGCCACCTCAGGGGAAAAAAAACTGTTTTTT
>TRBV19|-|TRBJ1-1|TRBD1
CASSSWTGDALMNTEAFF
TGTGCCAGTAGTTCGTGGACAGGGGACGCCCTAATGAACACTGAAGCTTTCTTT
>TRBV2|-|TRBJ2-7|-
CASSEGQPPDYEQYF
TGTGCCAGCAGTGAAGGACAGCCCCCAGACTACGAGCAGTACTTC
>TRBV3-1/TRBV3-2|few|TRBJ1-2|-
CASSQGAGRLSYGYTF
TGTGCCAGCAGCCAAGGTGCAGGGCGGTTATCCTATGGCTACACCTTC
>TRBV6-2/TRBV6-3|-|TRBJ2-2|TRBD1
CASSPHRTGAGELFF
TGTGCCAGCAGTCCCCACAGGACAGGGGCCGGGGAGCTGTTTTTT
>TRBV7-3|few|TRBJ2-1|-
CASSLGSSYNEQFF
TGTGCCAGCAGCTTAGGGAGCTCCTACAATGAGCAGTTCTTC
>TRBV6-5|-|TRBJ1-1|-
CASSLPARQEAEAFF
TGTGCCAGCAGCCTACCGGCTAGGCAAGAAGCTGAAGCTTTCTTT
>TRBV30|-|TRBJ1-5|TRBD1
CAWSTWTGGDQPQHF
TGTGCCTGGAGCACCTGGACAGGGGGGGATCAGCCCCAGCATTTT
>TRBV5-4|-|TRBJ1-6|TRBD1
CASSRGQGADNSPLHF
TGTGCCAGCAGTCGGGGACAGGGGGCTGATAATTCACCCCTCCACTTT
>TRBV5-1|few|TRBJ2-1|TRBD1
CASSDPGQGDHEQFF
TGCGCCAGCAGCGATCCGGGACAGGGTGATCATGAGCAGTTCTTC
>TRBV19|-|TRBJ2-7|-
CASSTRPYDEQYF
TGTGCCAGTAGTACCAGGCCCTACGACGAGCAGTACTTC
>TRBV10-3|-|TRBJ1-1|-
CAIRVDSPNTEAFF
TGTGCCATCAGGGTCGACAGCCCGAACACTGAAGCTTTCTTT
>TRBV9|-|TRBJ2-5|TRBD2
CASSVVPAGGRETQYF
TGTGCCAGCAGCGTAGTGCCAGCGGGGGGGCGAGAGACCCAGTACTTC
>TRBV3-1/TRBV3-2|few|TRBJ2-1|-
CASSQGAGAEQFF
TGTGCCAGCAGCCAAGGGGCGGGGGCTGAGCAGTTCTTC
>TRBV5-1|-|TRBJ1-1|-
CASRDSLNTEAFF
TGCGCCAGCAGAGACAGCCTAAACACTGAAGCTTTCTTT
>TRBV10-3|-|TRBJ2-1|TRBD2
CAIRDSGGAEEQFF
TGTGCCATCAGGGATAGCGGGGGGGCTGAGGAGCAGTTCTTC
>TRBV5-1|few|TRBJ2-6|TRBD1
CASSWGQDSGANVLTF
TGCGCCAGCAGCTGGGGACAGGACTCTGGGGCCAACGTCCTGACTTTC
>TRBV6-5|-|TRBJ1-6|-
CASSLQVSPLHF
TGTGCCAGCTCCTTGCAGGTCTCACCCCTCCACTTT
>TRBV3-1/TRBV3-2|-|TRBJ2-2|-
CASSQAAGTGELFF
TGTGCCAGCAGCCAAGCTGCAGGCACCGGGGAGCTGTTTTTT
>TRBV18|-|TRBJ1-6|-
CASSPAGHDNSPLHF
TGTGCCAGCTCACCAGCGGGGCACGATAATTCACCCCTCCACTTT
>TRBV12-3/TRBV12-4|-|TRBJ2-7|-
CASSQVFPEQYF
TGTGCCAGCAGTCAGGTTTTCCCCGAGCAGTACTTC
>TRBV5-1|-|TRBJ2-3|-
CASSPTPGADTQYF
TGCGCCAGCAGCCCCACCCCGGGGGCAGATACGCAGTATTTT
>TRBV24-1|-|TRBJ2-1|-
CATSDAGSTNYNEQFF
TGTGCCACCAGTGATGCCGGGTCGACCAATTACAATGAGCAGTTCTTC
>TRBV24-1|-|TRBJ1-2|-
CATSDFEGGGYTF
TGTGCCACCAGTGATTTCGAAGGGGGTGGCTACACCTTC
>TRBV5-4|-|TRBJ2-5|TRBD2
CASSLLRGGGVSSGETQYF
TGTGCCAGCAGCCTCTTACGGGGGGGCGGGGTCTCTAGTGGAGAGACCCAGTACTTC
>TRBV19|-|TRBJ2-2|-
CASGFPWGANTGELFF
TGTGCCAGTGGATTCCCGTGGGGGGCGAACACCGGGGAGCTGTTTTTT
>TRBV28|-|TRBJ1-2|TRBD1
CASSSGTGRYGYTF
TGTGCCAGCAGCTCCGGGACAGGGCGCTATGGCTACACCTTC
>TRBV5-1|-|TRBJ2-5|TRBD2
CASSLMGGGAPETQYF
TGCGCCAGCAGTCTGATGGGCGGGGGGGCCCCAGAGACCCAGTACTTC
>TRBV19|once|TRBJ1-5|TRBD1
CASSPGQWVQSQPQHF
TGTGCCAGTAGTCCGGGACAGTGGGTCCAAAGTCAGCCCCAGCATTTT
>TRBV7-9|-|TRBJ2-3|-
CASSLAGPGDTQYF
TGTGCCAGCAGCTTAGCGGGGCCTGGCGATACGCAGTATTTT
>TRBV19|-|TRBJ1-5|TRBD1
CASSFQTTGGRRNQPQHF
TGTGCCAGTAGTTTTCAGACGACAGGGGGTAGGCGCAATCAGCCCCAGCATTTT
>TRBV6-5|-|TRBJ1-2|TRBD1
CATLRGTGGIDGYTF
TGTGCCACCCTCCGGGGGACAGGGGGCATTGATGGCTACACCTTC
>TRBV2|-|TRBJ2-3|TRBD1
CASSQMGQGTDTQYF
TGTGCCAGCAGTCAAATGGGACAGGGTACAGATACGCAGTATTTT
>TRBV2|once|TRBJ1-1|-
CASSGAGVTEAFF
TGTGCCAGCAGTGGGGCAGGGGTGACTGAAGCTTTCTTT
>TRBV5-1|-|TRBJ1-4|-
CASSPPGQPEKLFF
TGCGCCAGCAGCCCACCCGGACAGCCTGAAAAACTGTTTTTT
>TRBV4-1|-|TRBJ1-6|-
CASSQDTGPLHF
TGCGCCAGCAGCCAAGATACAGGACCCCTCCACTTT